This T cell receptor beta chain came from a study of blood T cell repertoires in COVID-19. At the level of the study: From the United States, Italy and Spain came samples of acute and convalescent COVID-19. PBMCs, B-cell-depleted T cells, or T cells were the source of the cDNA or gDNA that made up the material.

Clones were sequenced by immunoSEQ multiplex PCR, and TCRdb holds only the in-frame ones, with some missing. Among roughly 68,000 clones, 84% were seen once, and the ten largest hold about 10%. Trimming pared 5 bases from V and 1 base from J, leaving 17 bases between. The CDR3 totals 17 residues. Germline CDR1 and CDR2: SSHAT and FNYEAQ (reference sequence). The source is a man aged 45 to 65 with active COVID-19. Sequences were obtained from peripheral blood. This rearrangement joins TRBV7-7 to TRBJ2-2, with D possibly TRBD1 on 6 matching bases. The CDR3 reads CASSLESLDRNTGELFF. DNA of the CDR3: TGTGCCAGCAGCCTTGAGTCCTTGGACAGGAACACCGGGGAGCTGTTTTTT.